The rows below give T cell receptor beta chains drawn from one sample of a study of T cell responses to AZD1222 COVID-19 vaccine. This table comes from immunoSEQ multiplex PCR, and its TCRdb copy is limited to in-frame clones, with some not included. The table lists about 190,000 clones, approximately 90% of them singletons. This specimen was peripheral blood, taken on day 0 of AZD1222 vaccination. The origin of the receptors is an adult in good health. The CDR3 runs from the conserved cysteine through the conserved F or W. A D gene is named only where the DNA matches it firmly. Not every row has a clone size; where given, it reads once, few, many or a size class.

V	D	size	J	CDR3	DNA
TRBV18	TRBD1	.	TRBJ1-1	CASSPPTGLTTEAFF	TGTGCCAGCTCACCCCCGACAGGGTTAACCACTGAAGCTTTCTTT
TRBV23-1	.	.	TRBJ2-3	CASITRLTQDRTKLDTQYF	TGCGCCAGCATCACCCGGCTCACCCAAGACAGGACAAAACTAGATACGCAGTATTTT
TRBV11-3	TRBD2	.	TRBJ2-3	CASSLGWTSEDTQYF	TGTGCCAGCAGCTTAGGGTGGACTAGCGAGGATACGCAGTATTTT
TRBV5-6	.	.	TRBJ1-2	CASSANLDRYYGYTF	TGTGCCAGCAGCGCCAACCTCGACAGATACTATGGCTACACCTTC
TRBV7-8	TRBD2	.	TRBJ2-2	CASSLRQTSANTGELFF	TGTGCCAGCAGCTTACGTCAGACTAGCGCAAACACCGGGGAGCTGTTTTTT
TRBV10-1	.	.	TRBJ2-3	CASRSTDTQYF	TGCGCCAGCAGGAGTACGGATACGCAGTATTTT
TRBV5-1	.	few	TRBJ2-1	CASSLERGRNREQFF	TGCGCCAGCAGCTTGGAGCGTGGGAGGAACCGGGAGCAGTTCTTC
TRBV19	TRBD2	once	TRBJ2-3	CASKGVAGLTDTQYF	TGTGCCAGTAAGGGTGTAGCGGGGCTCACAGATACGCAGTATTTT
TRBV3-1/TRBV3-2	.	.	TRBJ2-7	CASSLGRLSYEQYF	TGTGCCAGCAGCCTGGGGAGGCTTTCCTACGAGCAGTACTTC
TRBV6-5	TRBD1	.	TRBJ1-1	CASSYGDREVETEAFF	TGTGCCAGCAGTTACGGGGACAGGGAAGTAGAAACTGAAGCTTTCTTT
TRBV6-2/TRBV6-3	.	.	TRBJ1-2	CASSYPSYGYTF	TGTGCCAGCAGTTACCCATCTTATGGCTACACCTTC
TRBV9	TRBD1	.	TRBJ2-7	CASSPIGQGNEQYF	TGTGCCAGCAGCCCCATCGGACAGGGCAACGAGCAGTACTTC
TRBV29-1	.	once	TRBJ1-1	CSVYRVNTEAFF	TGCAGCGTTTACCGGGTGAACACTGAAGCTTTCTTT
TRBV19	.	few	TRBJ2-7	CASSKDGYEQYF	TGTGCCAGTAGCAAGGACGGCTACGAGCAGTACTTC
TRBV6-5	.	.	TRBJ2-7	CASRLAFGTVYEQYF	TGTGCCAGCAGGCTCGCCTTCGGGACGGTGTACGAGCAGTACTTC